This T cell receptor (beta chain) was profiled in a study of T cell responses to AZD1222 COVID-19 vaccine. The study, taken as a whole, reports: Repertoire sampling occurred only after the peak T cell response. Seropositive AZD1222 recipients at baseline numbered only 6 or 7. Most donors were white British and more were female, and clonal diversity was possibly underestimated. Variant regions that are unmutated are reportedly the target of nearly half of spike-specific TCRs.

Clones were sequenced by immunoSEQ multiplex PCR, and TCRdb holds only the in-frame ones, with some missing. The repertoire consists of 150,000 to 200,000 clones, with 94% occurring once and the leading ten covering about 0.6%. Concerning this clone itself: As yet, its antigen is unknown.

The material was peripheral blood, obtained on day 0 of AZD1222 vaccination. The TCR originated in an adult in good health.

The CDR3 is CASSLNQGNTIYF. CDR3 bases: TGTGCCAGCAGCTTAAATCAAGGAAACACCATATATTTT. The chain carries TRBV7-2 and TRBJ1-3; D is unclear. V gave up 2 bases and J gave up 4 bases, with 6 bases separating them. The germline CDR1 and CDR2 sequences are SGHTA and FQGNSA. The CDR3 contains 13 residues.